A selection of T cell receptor beta chains follows, all from one sample in a study of metastatic and nonmetastatic thyroid tumors. TCRdb recomputed clones from the PCR reads via MiXCR. This table holds 16,000 or so clones, 24% found once. Sequencing was performed on tumor tissue. These TCRs come from a male donor with papillary thyroid cancer or a benign thyroid nodule (not recorded which). Some clones in this sample may be carry-over from other donors' samples. CDR3s include the opening cysteine and the closing phenylalanine or tryptophan. D genes are given only for firm matches. Where a row states a size, it is once, few, many or the class of an expanded clone; other rows omit it.

>many|TRBV27|-|TRBJ2-1
CASSLGPYEQFF
TGTGCCAGCAGTTTGGGTCCCTATGAGCAGTTCTTC
>many|TRBV30|-|TRBJ2-7
CAWRPGQNLYEQYF
TGTGCCTGGAGACCCGGACAGAACCTCTACGAGCAGTACTTC
>many|TRBV11-2|-|TRBJ2-7
CASSFRALGEQYF
TGTGCCAGCAGCTTCCGAGCCCTAGGGGAGCAGTACTTC
>few|TRBV2|-|TRBJ2-7
CASSPRHYEQYF
TGTGCCAGCAGCCCCCGGCATTACGAGCAGTACTTC
>once|TRBV18|TRBD1|TRBJ2-7
CASSSDRGSDEQYF
TGTGCCAGCTCATCCGACAGGGGGTCCGACGAGCAGTACTTC
>-|TRBV6-1|-|TRBJ1-2
CASGPCPNYGYTF
TGTGCCAGCGGACCGTGTCCTAACTATGGCTACACCTTC
>-|TRBV20-1|TRBD1|TRBJ1-2
CSARRDRGLLYGYTF
TGCAGTGCTCGCCGGGACAGGGGGCTTTTATATGGCTACACCTTC
>many|TRBV18|TRBD2|TRBJ2-3
CASSPYRLAHTDTQYF
TGTGCCAGCTCACCCTATAGACTAGCCCACACTGATACGCAGTATTTT
>few|TRBV28|-|TRBJ2-2
CASSDSNLAPGSCFF
-
>-|TRBV2|TRBD1|TRBJ1-5
CASSPGTGGAGNQPQHF
TGTGCCAGCAGTCCCGGGACAGGGGGCGCAGGCAATCAGCCCCAGCATTTT
>many|TRBV20-1|-|TRBJ1-5
CSANQAGEESQPQHF
TGCAGTGCAAACCAGGCAGGGGAGGAGAGTCAGCCCCAGCATTTT
>medium-sized|TRBV6-1|-|TRBJ1-2
CASSEFGAGYGYTF
TGTGCCAGCAGTGAATTTGGGGCAGGCTATGGCTACACCTTC
>-|TRBV11-2|-|TRBJ2-7
CASSLKGKSQYF
TGTGCCAGCAGCTTAAAAGGGAAAAGTCAGTACTTC
>many|TRBV7-9|-|TRBJ1-3
CASSLGDTISGNTIYF
TGTGCCAGCAGCTTGGGAGACACTATCTCTGGAAACACCATATATTTT
>-|TRBV7-6|-|TRBJ2-1
CASSQGGGNEQFF
TGTGCCAGCAGCCAAGGGGGGGGCAATGAGCAGTTCTTC
>medium-sized|TRBV6-4|-|TRBJ2-7
CASSDSRPGSSYEQYF
TGTGCCAGCAGTGACTCGAGGCCAGGGAGCTCCTACGAGCAGTACTTC
>many|TRBV6-1|-|TRBJ2-7
CASTTGGGGWEQYF
TGTGCCAGCACCACAGGGGGGGGGGGGTGGGAGCAGTACTTC
>many|TRBV18|TRBD2|TRBJ2-7
CASSPPSLAGGEQYF
TGTGCCAGCTCACCACCGTCCTTAGCGGGAGGCGAGCAGTACTTC
>-|TRBV18|-|TRBJ2-3
CASSPTNTDTQYF
TGTGCCAGCTCACCGACAAACACAGATACGCAGTATTTT
>medium-sized|TRBV19|-|TRBJ2-1
CASSTDQSSYNEQFF
TGTGCCAGTAGTACCGACCAGAGCTCCTACAATGAGCAGTTCTTC
>many|TRBV5-4|TRBD1|TRBJ2-7
CASSRMVQGAYEQYF
TGTGCCAGCAGCCGAATGGTACAGGGGGCCTACGAGCAGTACTTC
>once|TRBV7-7|-|TRBJ2-1
CASNYRGSYNEQFF
TGTGCTAGTAATTATCGGGGCTCCTACAATGAGCAGTTCTTC
>many|TRBV5-1|TRBD1|TRBJ1-4
CASSFTGEEKLFF
TGCGCCAGCAGCTTCACAGGGGAAGAAAAACTGTTTTTT
>many|TRBV6-1|-|TRBJ2-7
CASSELDSLTTYEQYF
TGTGCCAGCAGTGAACTGGACAGCTTAACCACCTACGAGCAGTACTTC
>few|TRBV28|TRBD2|TRBJ2-7
CASSSSQPQAGGPGEQYF
TGTGCCAGCAGTTCTAGCCAACCTCAAGCGGGAGGGCCTGGGGAGCAGTACTTC
>many|TRBV16|TRBD2|TRBJ2-3
CASSQSGLAFGTDTQYF
TGTGCCAGCAGCCAATCGGGACTAGCGTTCGGCACGGATACGCAGTATTTT
>-|TRBV6-1|-|TRBJ1-2
CASSPRTGLGGYTF
TGTGCCAGCAGCCCTCGTACAGGGTTGGGGGGCTACACCTTC
>-|TRBV20-1|TRBD1|TRBJ1-3
CSARGQGQENTIYF
TGCAGTGCTAGGGGACAGGGCCAAGAAAACACCATATATTTT
>few|TRBV11-2|-|TRBJ2-7
CASSLEADSSSYEQYF
TGTGCCAGCAGCTTAGAGGCAGATTCCTCCTCCTACGAGCAGTACTTC
>-|TRBV6-1|-|TRBJ2-1
CASRRQSTPYNEQFF
TGTGCCAGCAGGCGACAGTCTACCCCTTACAATGAGCAGTTCTTC
>-|TRBV5-1|TRBD1|TRBJ2-2
CASSGTGNTGELFF
TGCGCCAGCAGCGGGACAGGGAACACCGGGGAGCTGTTTTTT
>few|TRBV28|TRBD2|TRBJ2-1
CASSFGGVGYGYNEQFF
TGTGCCAGCAGTTTTGGGGGGGTTGGTTACGGGTACAATGAGCAGTTCTTC
>-|TRBV11-2|-|TRBJ1-2
CASSSAGGYGYTF
TGTGCCAGCAGCTCCGCGGGGGGTTATGGCTACACCTTC
>many|TRBV4-1|-|TRBJ1-6
CASSQTGNNSPLHF
TGCGCCAGCAGCCAAACAGGGAATAATTCACCCCTCCACTTT
>few|TRBV6-4|TRBD1|TRBJ2-3
CASSDSAGGRTGTQYF
TGTGCCAGCAGTGACTCAGCAGGGGGTAGAACAGGTACGCAGTATTTT
>-|TRBV27|-|TRBJ2-7
CASSSSRGQQYF
TGTGCCAGCAGTTCGTCTCGAGGTCAGCAGTACTTC
>-|TRBV19|-|TRBJ1-2
CASSPAGQDYGYTF
TGTGCCAGCAGTCCAGCGGGACAAGACTATGGCTACACCTTC
>-|TRBV2|-|TRBJ2-3
CASSVQGYNTQYF
TGTGCCAGCAGTGTCCAGGGTTACAATACGCAGTATTTT
>-|TRBV18|-|TRBJ1-4
CASSPADLLGEKLFF
TGTGCCAGCTCACCAGCGGACCTGCTAGGTGAAAAACTGTTTTTT
>few|TRBV6-2/TRBV6-3|TRBD1|TRBJ2-7
CASRMTTGSGYEQYF
TGTGCCAGCAGGATGACGACAGGGTCTGGCTACGAGCAGTACTTC
>many|TRBV28|-|TRBJ1-3
CASSPGTWHSGNTIYF
TGTGCCAGCAGTCCGGGGACATGGCATTCGGGAAACACCATATATTTT
>medium-sized|TRBV7-9|-|TRBJ1-1
CASTAGTEAFF
TGTGCCAGCACCGCCGGGACTGAAGCTTTCTTT
>few|TRBV6-1|-|TRBJ2-7
CASSETLEQYF
TGTGCCAGCAGTGAAACCCTCGAGCAGTACTTC
>many|TRBV10-3|-|TRBJ1-2
CAISEDPGTYGYTF
TGTGCCATCAGTGAGGACCCAGGGACCTATGGCTACACCTTC
>-|TRBV6-1|-|TRBJ1-6
CATRGSDGYNSPLHF
TGTGCCACCAGGGGTTCGGACGGGTATAATTCACCCCTCCACTTT
>many|TRBV5-1|-|TRBJ2-2
CASSPQGSGELFF
TGCGCCAGCAGCCCACAGGGCTCCGGGGAGCTGTTTTTT
>many|TRBV20-1|-|TRBJ1-5
CSGTNQPQHF
TGCAGTGGCACTAATCAGCCCCAGCATTTT
>-|TRBV7-2|-|TRBJ2-7
CASSPLLGRYEQCF
TGTGCCAGCAGTCCCCTTTTGGGGAGGTACGAGCAGTGCTTC
>many|TRBV9|-|TRBJ2-7
CASSVGRGAYEQYF
TGTGCCAGCAGCGTAGGACGGGGCGCCTACGAGCAGTACTTC
>many|TRBV18|-|TRBJ2-7
CASAPDRYEQYF
TGTGCCAGTGCTCCTGACCGATACGAGCAGTACTTC
>many|TRBV9|-|TRBJ1-5
CASSPVGGNQPQHF
TGTGCCAGCAGCCCCGTTGGGGGCAATCAGCCCCAGCATTTT
>-|TRBV19|-|TRBJ2-1
CASSLLSGNEQFF
TGTGCCAGTAGTCTTCTCTCGGGCAATGAGCAGTTCTTC
>many|TRBV3-1|-|TRBJ1-1
CASSQGWGTNTEAFF
TGTGCCAGCAGCCAAGGTTGGGGGACGAACACTGAAGCTTTCTTT
>few|TRBV27|-|TRBJ2-7
CASSLWGEEQYF
TGTGCCAGCAGTTTGTGGGGGGAGGAGCAGTACTTC
>many|TRBV12-3/TRBV12-4|-|TRBJ2-5
CASSLRGRSETQYF
TGTGCCAGCAGTTTAAGGGGGAGGTCGGAGACCCAGTACTTC